Listed below are T cell receptor beta chains from one sample, sequenced in a study of shared clonotypes between healthy human individuals. Profiled with immunoSEQ multiplex PCR; TCRdb holds only in-frame clones, not every one. The table includes approximately 1.9 million clones, around 93% detected once. The sequenced sample was naive CD8+ T cells from PBMCs. Receptors originate from a man younger than 30 in good health. Some clones in this sample may be carry-over from other donors' samples. Both conserved end residues are part of each CDR3. The D gene is left open where the match is weak. Size tells how often a clone was seen (once, few, many) or the class of an expanded clone, and some rows leave it out.

cdr3_length: 14
clone_size: once
v_call: TRBV19
j_call: TRBJ1-5
d_call: TRBD1
cdr3_nt: TGTGCCAGTAGTATCGGGGACAGATTTCAGCCCCAGCATTTT
cdr3_aa: CASSIGDRFQPQHF

cdr3_length: 15
clone_size: NA
v_call: TRBV5-1
j_call: TRBJ1-4
d_call: NA
cdr3_nt: TGCGCCAGCAGCTTATGGCAGGGATTGAATGAAAAACTGTTTTTT
cdr3_aa: CASSLWQGLNEKLFF

cdr3_length: 16
clone_size: NA
v_call: TRBV28
j_call: TRBJ2-3
d_call: NA
cdr3_nt: TGTGCCAGCAGTTTCGAGGTCAGGGGAAGGACAGATACGCAGTATTTT
cdr3_aa: CASSFEVRGRTDTQYF

cdr3_length: 13
clone_size: NA
v_call: TRBV25-1
j_call: TRBJ2-1
d_call: NA
cdr3_nt: TGTGCCAGCAGTCCTGGGGATTCCGATGAGCAGTTCTTC
cdr3_aa: CASSPGDSDEQFF

cdr3_length: 13
clone_size: NA
v_call: TRBV6-6
j_call: TRBJ1-1
d_call: NA
cdr3_nt: TGTGCCAGCAGGGGTTTGCGGAACACTGAAGCTTTCTTT
cdr3_aa: CASRGLRNTEAFF

cdr3_length: 14
clone_size: NA
v_call: TRBV10-3
j_call: TRBJ1-1
d_call: NA
cdr3_nt: TGTGCCATCAGTGAGCTGGGGGAGGACACTGAAGCTTTCTTT
cdr3_aa: CAISELGEDTEAFF

cdr3_length: 18
clone_size: NA
v_call: TRBV7-9
j_call: TRBJ2-1
d_call: TRBD2
cdr3_nt: TGTGCCAGCAGCTTCCCATTGCCGGGACTAGCGGGGGGCAATGAGCAGTTCTTC
cdr3_aa: CASSFPLPGLAGGNEQFF

cdr3_length: 14
clone_size: NA
v_call: TRBV28
j_call: TRBJ1-3
d_call: NA
cdr3_nt: TGTGCCAGCAGGGAGGGATTCTCTGGAAACACCATATATTTT
cdr3_aa: CASREGFSGNTIYF

cdr3_length: 16
clone_size: NA
v_call: TRBV6-6
j_call: TRBJ1-5
d_call: NA
cdr3_nt: TGTGCCAGCAGTTTCCCTCCGGGGGGTAGCAATCAGCCCCAGCATTTT
cdr3_aa: CASSFPPGGSNQPQHF

cdr3_length: 16
clone_size: NA
v_call: TRBV6-6
j_call: TRBJ2-5
d_call: NA
cdr3_nt: TGTGCCAGCAGTTACTCGAGGACAGTAATAGAAGAGACCCAGTACTTC
cdr3_aa: CASSYSRTVIEETQYF

cdr3_length: 15
clone_size: once
v_call: TRBV7-9
j_call: TRBJ1-2
d_call: NA
cdr3_nt: TGTGCCAGCAGCTTAGGTTTGGGGGAAGGCAATGGCTACACCTTC
cdr3_aa: CASSLGLGEGNGYTF

cdr3_length: 13
clone_size: NA
v_call: TRBV14
j_call: TRBJ2-7
d_call: NA
cdr3_nt: TGTGCCAGCAGCCAAGATCGAAGGGACGAGCAGTACTTC
cdr3_aa: CASSQDRRDEQYF

cdr3_length: 11
clone_size: once
v_call: TRBV19
j_call: TRBJ2-7
d_call: NA
cdr3_nt: TGTGCCAGTAGTAAACCTCACGAGCAGTACTTC
cdr3_aa: CASSKPHEQYF

cdr3_length: 15
clone_size: NA
v_call: TRBV5-1
j_call: TRBJ2-6
d_call: NA
cdr3_nt: TGCGCCAGCAGCTTAGGGGACTCTGGGGCCAACGTCCTGACTTTC
cdr3_aa: CASSLGDSGANVLTF

cdr3_length: 14
clone_size: NA
v_call: TRBV27
j_call: TRBJ1-2
d_call: TRBD1
cdr3_nt: TGTGCCAGCAGCTACTTTCGACAGGGACCCGGCTACACCTTC
cdr3_aa: CASSYFRQGPGYTF

cdr3_length: 17
clone_size: NA
v_call: TRBV21-1
j_call: TRBJ1-5
d_call: NA
cdr3_nt: TGTGCCAGCAGCAAAGCGCCGAGGGGCTGGGGCAATCAGCCCCAGCATTTT
cdr3_aa: CASSKAPRGWGNQPQHF

cdr3_length: 17
clone_size: NA
v_call: TRBV9
j_call: TRBJ2-2
d_call: NA
cdr3_nt: TGTGCCAGCAGCGACCCCGTAACGAAGACGAACACCGGGGAGCTGTTTTTT
cdr3_aa: CASSDPVTKTNTGELFF

cdr3_length: 14
clone_size: NA
v_call: TRBV5-1
j_call: TRBJ1-5
d_call: NA
cdr3_nt: TGCGCCAGCAGCTTGGTTCCGGTAAATCAGCCCCAGCATTTT
cdr3_aa: CASSLVPVNQPQHF

cdr3_length: 15
clone_size: NA
v_call: TRBV4-1
j_call: TRBJ2-7
d_call: NA
cdr3_nt: TGCGCCAGCAGCCAAGGAGGAGGGGGCCACTACGAGCAGTACTTC
cdr3_aa: CASSQGGGGHYEQYF

cdr3_length: 14
clone_size: NA
v_call: TRBV27
j_call: TRBJ2-7
d_call: TRBD2
cdr3_nt: TGTGCCAGCTCTTTAGCGGGTATAGGCTACGAGCAGTACTTC
cdr3_aa: CASSLAGIGYEQYF

cdr3_length: 16
clone_size: NA
v_call: TRBV12-2
j_call: TRBJ2-3
d_call: NA
cdr3_nt: TGTGCAAGTCGCTTAAGGTCTAGCGGGGGGGTAGATACGCAGTATTTT
cdr3_aa: CASRLRSSGGVDTQYF

cdr3_length: 14
clone_size: NA
v_call: TRBV7-9
j_call: TRBJ2-5
d_call: NA
cdr3_nt: TGTGCCAGCAGCCCGAGGTACAGACAAGAGACCCAGTACTTC
cdr3_aa: CASSPRYRQETQYF

cdr3_length: 16
clone_size: NA
v_call: TRBV4-1
j_call: TRBJ2-7
d_call: NA
cdr3_nt: TGCGCCAGCAGCCAAGTAAAAGGGGACCCCGCCTACGAGCAGTACTTC
cdr3_aa: CASSQVKGDPAYEQYF

cdr3_length: 14
clone_size: NA
v_call: TRBV7-8
j_call: TRBJ2-7
d_call: TRBD2
cdr3_nt: TGTGCCAGCAGCTTAGCACTAGCGTGGTACGAGCAGTACTTC
cdr3_aa: CASSLALAWYEQYF

cdr3_length: 14
clone_size: NA
v_call: TRBV28
j_call: TRBJ2-7
d_call: TRBD2
cdr3_nt: TGTGCCAGCAGCTGGGGGGGGAACTCCTACGAGCAGTACTTC
cdr3_aa: CASSWGGNSYEQYF

cdr3_length: 14
clone_size: NA
v_call: TRBV27
j_call: TRBJ2-7
d_call: NA
cdr3_nt: TGTGCCAGCAGTTTCTCCCAGGCCTCCTACGAGCAGTACTTC
cdr3_aa: CASSFSQASYEQYF

cdr3_length: 18
clone_size: NA
v_call: TRBV4-1
j_call: TRBJ2-7
d_call: NA
cdr3_nt: TGCGCCAGCAGCCAAGATCCCTACGGCAGCCCCAGGGTGAGTGAGCAGTACTTC
cdr3_aa: CASSQDPYGSPRVSEQYF

cdr3_length: 14
clone_size: NA
v_call: TRBV7-9
j_call: TRBJ2-5
d_call: TRBD1
cdr3_nt: TGTGCCAGCAGCGAACAGGGGGCCCAAGAGACCCAGTACTTC
cdr3_aa: CASSEQGAQETQYF

cdr3_length: 17
clone_size: NA
v_call: TRBV4-2
j_call: TRBJ2-1
d_call: TRBD2
cdr3_nt: TGTGCCAGCAGCCAAGATCGTAGCCTAGCGGCCTACAATGAGCAGTTCTTC
cdr3_aa: CASSQDRSLAAYNEQFF

cdr3_length: 12
clone_size: few
v_call: TRBV27
j_call: TRBJ1-1
d_call: NA
cdr3_nt: TGTGCCAGCAGTTTTCGGGGGACTGAAGCTTTCTTT
cdr3_aa: CASSFRGTEAFF

cdr3_length: 15
clone_size: NA
v_call: TRBV9
j_call: TRBJ2-2
d_call: TRBD2
cdr3_nt: TGTGCCAGCAGCGGGGGACTAGCCCTAAGATTGGAGCTGTTTTTT
cdr3_aa: CASSGGLALRLELFF

cdr3_length: 16
clone_size: NA
v_call: TRBV7-9
j_call: TRBJ1-6
d_call: NA
cdr3_nt: TGTGCCAGCAGCCACCAAAGGGAAAGGATTAATTCACCCCTCCACTTT
cdr3_aa: CASSHQRERINSPLHF

cdr3_length: 15
clone_size: NA
v_call: TRBV7-6
j_call: TRBJ2-1
d_call: NA
cdr3_nt: TGTGCCAGCAGCCCAGCAGGACCGACCTTCAATGAGCAGTTCTTC
cdr3_aa: CASSPAGPTFNEQFF

cdr3_length: 15
clone_size: NA
v_call: TRBV6-6
j_call: TRBJ2-7
d_call: NA
cdr3_nt: TGTGCCAGCAAAGATGACCGACAGGTCGCCTACGAGCAGTACTTC
cdr3_aa: CASKDDRQVAYEQYF

cdr3_length: 16
clone_size: NA
v_call: TRBV10-1
j_call: TRBJ2-1
d_call: TRBD2
cdr3_nt: TGCGCCAGCAGTGACCCCGGGACTAGCGGCTACAATGAGCAGTTCTTC
cdr3_aa: CASSDPGTSGYNEQFF

cdr3_length: 13
clone_size: NA
v_call: TRBV12-5
j_call: TRBJ2-1
d_call: NA
cdr3_nt: TGTGCTAGTGGTTTAGGGGCCAACAATGAGCAGTTCTTC
cdr3_aa: CASGLGANNEQFF

cdr3_length: 15
clone_size: NA
v_call: TRBV9
j_call: TRBJ2-3
d_call: TRBD1
cdr3_nt: TGTGCCAGCAGCGCCTTACAGGGGGGCTGGGATACGCAGTATTTT
cdr3_aa: CASSALQGGWDTQYF

cdr3_length: 12
clone_size: once
v_call: TRBV12-5
j_call: TRBJ2-1
d_call: NA
cdr3_nt: TGTGCTAGTGGTTTGCCCGACAATGAGCAGTTCTTC
cdr3_aa: CASGLPDNEQFF

cdr3_length: 18
clone_size: NA
v_call: TRBV7-9
j_call: TRBJ1-2
d_call: TRBD1
cdr3_nt: TGTGCCAGCAGCTCCCTCCTCAACTGGGACAGGGAAGGGTCTGGCTACACCTTC
cdr3_aa: CASSSLLNWDREGSGYTF